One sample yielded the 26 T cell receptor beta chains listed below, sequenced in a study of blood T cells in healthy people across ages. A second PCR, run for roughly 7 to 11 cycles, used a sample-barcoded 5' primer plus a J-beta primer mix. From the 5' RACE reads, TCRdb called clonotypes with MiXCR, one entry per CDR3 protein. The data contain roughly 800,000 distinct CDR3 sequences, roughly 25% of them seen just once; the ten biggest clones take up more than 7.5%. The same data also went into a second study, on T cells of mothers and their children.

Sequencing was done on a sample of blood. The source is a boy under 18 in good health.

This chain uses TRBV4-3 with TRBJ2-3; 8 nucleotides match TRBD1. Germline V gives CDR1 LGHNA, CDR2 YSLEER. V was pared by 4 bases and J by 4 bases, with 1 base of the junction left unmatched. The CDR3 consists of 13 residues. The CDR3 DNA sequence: TGCGCCAGCAGCCGGACAGGGCCAGATACGCAGTATTTT. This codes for CASSRTGPDTQYF.

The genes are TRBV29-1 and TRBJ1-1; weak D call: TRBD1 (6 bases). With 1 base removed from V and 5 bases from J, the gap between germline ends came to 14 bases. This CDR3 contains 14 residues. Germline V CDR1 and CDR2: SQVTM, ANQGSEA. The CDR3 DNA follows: TGCAGCGTTGAAGGGAGGCAGGGGAGAACTGAAGCTTTCTTT. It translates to CSVEGRQGRTEAFF.

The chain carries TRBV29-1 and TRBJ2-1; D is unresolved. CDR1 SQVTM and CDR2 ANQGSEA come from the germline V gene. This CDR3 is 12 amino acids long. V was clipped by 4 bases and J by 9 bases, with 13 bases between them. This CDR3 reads CSVGSLGGEQFF. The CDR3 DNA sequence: TGCAGCGTTGGATCCCTGGGTGGTGAGCAGTTCTTC.

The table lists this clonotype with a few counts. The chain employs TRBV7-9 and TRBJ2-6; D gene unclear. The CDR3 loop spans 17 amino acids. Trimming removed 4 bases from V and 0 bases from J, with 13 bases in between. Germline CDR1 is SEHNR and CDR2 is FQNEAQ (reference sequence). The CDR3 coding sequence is TGTGCCAGCAGCTCCCCGGACGTCTACTCTGGGGCCAACGTCCTGACTTTC. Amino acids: CASSSPDVYSGANVLTF.

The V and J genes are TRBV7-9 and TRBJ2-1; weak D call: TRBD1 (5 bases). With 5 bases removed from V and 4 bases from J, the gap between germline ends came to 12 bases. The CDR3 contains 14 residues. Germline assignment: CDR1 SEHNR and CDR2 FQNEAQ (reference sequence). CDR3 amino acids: CASSQGPPYNEQFF. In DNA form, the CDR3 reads TGTGCCAGCAGCCAGGGTCCCCCTTACAATGAGCAGTTCTTC.

CDR3 sequence: CSARVQGAYEQFF. In DNA form, the CDR3 reads TGCAGTGCTAGAGTCCAGGGGGCCTATGAGCAGTTCTTC. The gene calls are TRBV20-1 and TRBJ2-7; 8 bases align to TRBD1. Matching the DNA end better, TRBJ2-1 makes the J call doubtful. The germline gives CDR1 DFQATT, CDR2 SNEGSKA (reference sequence). The CDR3 runs 13 residues.

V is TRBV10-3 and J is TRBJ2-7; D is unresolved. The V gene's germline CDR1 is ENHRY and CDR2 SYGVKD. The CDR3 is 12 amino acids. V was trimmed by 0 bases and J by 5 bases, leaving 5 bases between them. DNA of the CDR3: TGTGCCATCAGTGAGTCTATGAACGAGCAGTACTTC. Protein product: CAISESMNEQYF.

CDR3 loop: CASSHGPTGYTF. The CDR3 bases are TGTGCCAGCAGCCATGGACCGACAGGCTACACCTTC. This rearrangement joins TRBV14 to TRBJ1-2, with unresolved D. The ends were cut back, 3 bases at V and 8 bases at J, with 10 bases in the middle. Germline values: CDR1 SGHDN, CDR2 FVKESK. This CDR3 comprises 12 residues. Looking up the rest from reference TRBV14 and TRBJ1-2 gives the full variable domain: EAGVTQFPSHSVIEKGQTVTLRCDPISGHDNLYWYRRVMGKEIKFLLHFVKESKQDESGMPNNRFLAERTGGTYSTLKVQPAELEDSGVYFCASSHGPTGYTFGSGTRLTVV.

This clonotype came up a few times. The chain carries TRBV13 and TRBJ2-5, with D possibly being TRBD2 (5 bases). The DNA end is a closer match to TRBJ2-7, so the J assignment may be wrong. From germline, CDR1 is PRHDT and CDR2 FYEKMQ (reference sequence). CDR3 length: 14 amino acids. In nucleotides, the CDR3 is TGTGCCAGCAGCTTAGGGACTACCTACGACGAGCAGTACTTC. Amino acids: CASSLGTTYDEQYF.

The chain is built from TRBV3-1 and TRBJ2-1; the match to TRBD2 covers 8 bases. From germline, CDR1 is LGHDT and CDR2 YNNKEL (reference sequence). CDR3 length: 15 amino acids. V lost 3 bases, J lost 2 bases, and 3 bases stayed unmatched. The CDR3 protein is CASSHLAGPYNEQFF. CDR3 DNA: TGTGCCAGCAGCCACTTAGCGGGGCCCTACAATGAGCAGTTCTTC.

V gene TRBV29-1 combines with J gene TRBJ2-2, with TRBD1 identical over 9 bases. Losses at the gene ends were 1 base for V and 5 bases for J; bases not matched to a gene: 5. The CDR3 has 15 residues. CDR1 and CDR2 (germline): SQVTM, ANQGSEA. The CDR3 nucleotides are TGCAGCGTTGAAGCGGACAGGGGAAGGACCGGGGAGCTGTTTTTT. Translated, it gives CSVEADRGRTGELFF.

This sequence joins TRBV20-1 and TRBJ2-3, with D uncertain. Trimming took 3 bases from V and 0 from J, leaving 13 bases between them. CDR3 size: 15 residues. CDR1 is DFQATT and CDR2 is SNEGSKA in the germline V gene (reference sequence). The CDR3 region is CSARVSGRSTDTQYF. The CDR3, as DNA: TGCAGTGCTAGGGTATCGGGTCGTAGCACAGATACGCAGTATTTT.

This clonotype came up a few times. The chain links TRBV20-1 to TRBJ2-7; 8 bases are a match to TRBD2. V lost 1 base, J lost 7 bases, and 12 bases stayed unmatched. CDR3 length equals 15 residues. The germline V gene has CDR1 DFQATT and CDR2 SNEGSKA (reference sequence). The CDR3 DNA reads TGCAGTGCTAGAGTTGGGACTAGAGGAAGTACGGAGCAGTACTTC. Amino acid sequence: CSARVGTRGSTEQYF.

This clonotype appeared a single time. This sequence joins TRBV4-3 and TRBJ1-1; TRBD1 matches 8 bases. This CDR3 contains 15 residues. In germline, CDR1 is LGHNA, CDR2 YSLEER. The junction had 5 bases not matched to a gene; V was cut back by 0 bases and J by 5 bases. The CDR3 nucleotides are TGCGCCAGCAGCCAAGACAGGGGGCTGGCGACTGAAGCTTTCTTT. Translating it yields CASSQDRGLATEAFF.

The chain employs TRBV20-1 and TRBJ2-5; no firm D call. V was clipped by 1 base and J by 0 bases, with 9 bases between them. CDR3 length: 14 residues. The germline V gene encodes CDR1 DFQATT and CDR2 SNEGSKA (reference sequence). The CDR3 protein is CSARGPPYQETQYF. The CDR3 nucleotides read TGCAGTGCTAGAGGACCGCCGTACCAAGAGACCCAGTACTTC.

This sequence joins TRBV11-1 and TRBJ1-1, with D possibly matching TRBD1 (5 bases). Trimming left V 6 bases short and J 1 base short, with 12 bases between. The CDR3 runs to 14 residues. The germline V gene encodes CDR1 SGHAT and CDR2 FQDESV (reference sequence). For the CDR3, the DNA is TGTGCCAGCAGGAGGTTGGGGCGGAACACTGAAGCTTTCTTT. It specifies CASRRLGRNTEAFF.

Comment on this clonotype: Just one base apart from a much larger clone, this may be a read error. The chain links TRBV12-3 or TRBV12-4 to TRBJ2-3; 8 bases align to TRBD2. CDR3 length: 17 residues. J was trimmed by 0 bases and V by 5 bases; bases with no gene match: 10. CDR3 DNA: TGTGCCAGCAGTCCCTATTATAGCGGGGCCAGCACAGATACGCAGTATTTT. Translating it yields CASSPYYSGASTDTQYF.

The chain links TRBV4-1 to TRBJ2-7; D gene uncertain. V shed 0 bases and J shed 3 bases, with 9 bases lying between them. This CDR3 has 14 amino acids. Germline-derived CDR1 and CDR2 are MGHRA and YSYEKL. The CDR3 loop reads CASSQDRLGYEQYF. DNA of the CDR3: TGCGCCAGCAGCCAAGATCGATTAGGCTACGAGCAGTACTTC.

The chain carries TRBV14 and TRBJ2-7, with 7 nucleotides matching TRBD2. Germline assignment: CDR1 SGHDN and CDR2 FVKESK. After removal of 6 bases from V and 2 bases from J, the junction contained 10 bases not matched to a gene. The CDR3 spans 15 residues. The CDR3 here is CASRSTGGGPYEQYF. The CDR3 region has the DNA TGTGCCAGCAGGTCCACGGGGGGAGGCCCCTACGAGCAGTACTTC.

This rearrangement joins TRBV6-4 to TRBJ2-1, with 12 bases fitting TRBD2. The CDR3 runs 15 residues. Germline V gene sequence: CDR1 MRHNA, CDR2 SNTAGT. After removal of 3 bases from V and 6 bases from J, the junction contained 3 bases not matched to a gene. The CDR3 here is CASSELAGGFNEQFF. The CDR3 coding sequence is TGTGCCAGCAGTGAACTAGCGGGAGGCTTCAATGAGCAGTTCTTC.

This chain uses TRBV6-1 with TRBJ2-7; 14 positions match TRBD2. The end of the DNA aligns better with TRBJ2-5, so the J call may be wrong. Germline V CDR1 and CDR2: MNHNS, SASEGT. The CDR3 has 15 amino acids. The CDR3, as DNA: TGTGCCAGCTGGACGACTAGCGGGGGGGCAAGGACCCAGTACTTC. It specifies CASWTTSGGARTQYF.

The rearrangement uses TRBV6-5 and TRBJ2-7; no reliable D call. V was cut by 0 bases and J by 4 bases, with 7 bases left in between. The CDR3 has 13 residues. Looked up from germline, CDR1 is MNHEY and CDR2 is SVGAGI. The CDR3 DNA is TGTGCCAGCAGTTACTCAGGAGATTACGAGCAGTACTTC. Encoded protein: CASSYSGDYEQYF.

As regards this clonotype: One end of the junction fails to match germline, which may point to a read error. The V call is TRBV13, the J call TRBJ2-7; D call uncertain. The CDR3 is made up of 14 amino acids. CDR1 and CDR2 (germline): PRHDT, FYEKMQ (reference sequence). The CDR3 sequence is CASGLTADSYEQYF. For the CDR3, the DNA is TGTGCCAGCGGCTTGACGGCGGACTCCTACGAGCAGTACTTC.

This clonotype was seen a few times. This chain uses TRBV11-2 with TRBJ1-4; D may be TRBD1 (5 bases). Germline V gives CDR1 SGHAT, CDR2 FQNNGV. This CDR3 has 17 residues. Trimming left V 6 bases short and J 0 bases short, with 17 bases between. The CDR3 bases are TGTGCCAGCAGACTTCTGGGGGGGGACGCAACTAATGAAAAACTGTTTTTT. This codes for CASRLLGGDATNEKLFF.

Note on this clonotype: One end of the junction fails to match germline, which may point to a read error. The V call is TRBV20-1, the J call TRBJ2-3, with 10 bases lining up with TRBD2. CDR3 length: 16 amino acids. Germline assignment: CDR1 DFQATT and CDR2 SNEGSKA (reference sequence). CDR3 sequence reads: CSAPRTSGPFTDAQYF. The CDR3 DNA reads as TGCAGTGCTCCGCGGACTAGCGGCCCCTTCACAGATGCGCAGTATTTT.

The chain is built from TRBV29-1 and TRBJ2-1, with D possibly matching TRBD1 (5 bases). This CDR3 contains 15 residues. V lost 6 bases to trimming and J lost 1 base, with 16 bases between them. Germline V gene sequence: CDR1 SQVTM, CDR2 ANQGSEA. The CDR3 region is CSVSPRGQSYNEQFF. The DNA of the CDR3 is TGCAGCGTGAGCCCAAGGGGCCAGTCCTACAATGAGCAGTTCTTC.